This entry concerns a single T cell receptor (beta chain). Trimming took off 4 bases at V and 5 bases at J, with 20 bases between the two ends. This CDR3 contains 16 residues. Germline CDR1 is MGHRA and CDR2 is YSYEKL. The record originates from a study of PD-L1 blockade in urothelial cancer. In the study overall: In 2014 therapy began: atezolizumab 1,200 mg intravenously every 3 weeks. Analysis of the blood was performed 3 weeks (second dose) and 6 weeks after treatment start.

Regarding time point: pretreatment peripheral blood. The repertoire was sequenced with immunoSEQ multiplex PCR; TCRdb's copy has only in-frame clones and lacks some. The data show approximately 50,000 clones, with around 80% seen just once and about 3% held by the top ten. The sequence derives from a man aged 65 to 79 with urothelial cancer. Here the sequenced sample was PBMCs, taken around atezolizumab (anti-PD-L1) treatment. The genes are TRBV4-1 and TRBJ2-5, with D perhaps matching TRBD1 (5 bases). The CDR3 is CASSRPEGPKGETQYF. The DNA for the CDR3 is TGCGCCAGCAGCCGACCTGAAGGCCCAAAGGGGGAGACCCAGTACTTC.